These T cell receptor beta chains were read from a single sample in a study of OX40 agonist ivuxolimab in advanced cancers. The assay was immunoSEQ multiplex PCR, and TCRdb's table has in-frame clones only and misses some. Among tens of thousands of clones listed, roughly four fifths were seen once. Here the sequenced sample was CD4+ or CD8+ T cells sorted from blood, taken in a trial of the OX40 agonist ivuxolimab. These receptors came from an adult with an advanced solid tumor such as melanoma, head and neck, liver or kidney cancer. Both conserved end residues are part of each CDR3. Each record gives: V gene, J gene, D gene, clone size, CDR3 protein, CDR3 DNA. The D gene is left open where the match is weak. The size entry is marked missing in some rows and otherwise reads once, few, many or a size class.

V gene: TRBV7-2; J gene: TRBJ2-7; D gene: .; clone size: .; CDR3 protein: CASSLASDEQYF; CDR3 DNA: TGTGCCAGCAGCTTAGCCTCGGACGAGCAGTACTTC
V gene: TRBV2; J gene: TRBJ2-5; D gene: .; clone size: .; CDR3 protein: CASSWDETQYF; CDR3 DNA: TGTGCCAGCAGTTGGGATGAGACCCAGTACTTC
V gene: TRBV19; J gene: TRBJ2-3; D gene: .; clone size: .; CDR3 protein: CASSVRNTDTQYF; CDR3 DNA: TGTGCCAGTAGCGTCCGAAACACAGATACGCAGTATTTT
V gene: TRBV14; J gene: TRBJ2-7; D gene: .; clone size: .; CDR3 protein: CASSLQLTANEQYF; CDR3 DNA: TGTGCCAGCAGCTTACAGCTGACGGCCAACGAGCAGTACTTC
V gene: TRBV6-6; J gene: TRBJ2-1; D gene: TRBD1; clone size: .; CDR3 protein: CASSPPDRGNEQFF; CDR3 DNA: TGTGCCAGCAGTCCCCCGGACAGGGGCAATGAGCAGTTCTTC
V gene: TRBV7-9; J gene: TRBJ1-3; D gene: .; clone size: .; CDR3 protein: CASSLMSGGSRYTIYF; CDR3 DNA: TGTGCCAGCAGCTTAATGTCCGGGGGGAGCCGTTACACCATATATTTT
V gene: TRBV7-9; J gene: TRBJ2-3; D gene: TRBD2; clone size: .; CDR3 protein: CASSSGLAGGTDTQYF; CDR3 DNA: TGTGCCAGCAGCTCCGGACTAGCGGGGGGCACAGATACGCAGTATTTT
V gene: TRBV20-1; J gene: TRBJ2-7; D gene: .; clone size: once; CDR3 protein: CSARAGYEQYF; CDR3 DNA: TGCAGTGCTAGGGCTGGCTACGAGCAGTACTTC
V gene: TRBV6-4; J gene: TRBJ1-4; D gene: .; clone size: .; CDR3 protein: CASSSGGGEKLFF; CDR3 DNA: TGTGCCAGCTCGTCGGGGGGCGGTGAAAAACTGTTTTTT
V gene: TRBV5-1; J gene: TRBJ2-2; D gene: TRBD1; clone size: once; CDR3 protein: CASSPQGAPNTGELFF; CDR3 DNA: TGCGCCAGCAGCCCACAGGGGGCGCCGAACACCGGGGAGCTGTTTTTT
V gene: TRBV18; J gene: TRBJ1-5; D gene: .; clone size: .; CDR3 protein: CASSRDGDQPQHF; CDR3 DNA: TGTGCCAGCTCCCGGGACGGGGATCAGCCCCAGCATTTT
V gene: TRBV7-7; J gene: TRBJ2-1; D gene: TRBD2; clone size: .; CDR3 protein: CASSSLAGGYNEQFF; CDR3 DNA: TGTGCCAGCAGCTCTCTAGCGGGGGGTTACAATGAGCAGTTCTTC
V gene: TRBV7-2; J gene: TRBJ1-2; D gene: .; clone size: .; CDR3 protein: CASSQNRALYGYTF; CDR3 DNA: TGTGCCAGCAGCCAAAACAGGGCCCTCTATGGCTACACCTTC
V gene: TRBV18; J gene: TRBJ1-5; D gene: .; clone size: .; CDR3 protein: CASSPVSALYNQPQHF; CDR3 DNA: TGTGCCAGCTCACCAGTTTCCGCCTTGTACAATCAGCCCCAGCATTTT
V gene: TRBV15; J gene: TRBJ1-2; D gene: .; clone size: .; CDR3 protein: CATSGRQGYGYTF; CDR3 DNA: TGTGCCACCAGCGGACGACAAGGCTATGGCTACACCTTC
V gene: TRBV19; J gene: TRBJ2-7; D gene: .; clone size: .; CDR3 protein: CASKPTRGHEQYF; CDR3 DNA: TGTGCCAGTAAACCAACGCGGGGGCACGAGCAGTACTTC
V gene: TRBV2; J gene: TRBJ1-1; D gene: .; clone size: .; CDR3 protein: CASSETWEAFF; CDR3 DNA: TGTGCCAGCAGTGAAACCTGGGAAGCTTTCTTT